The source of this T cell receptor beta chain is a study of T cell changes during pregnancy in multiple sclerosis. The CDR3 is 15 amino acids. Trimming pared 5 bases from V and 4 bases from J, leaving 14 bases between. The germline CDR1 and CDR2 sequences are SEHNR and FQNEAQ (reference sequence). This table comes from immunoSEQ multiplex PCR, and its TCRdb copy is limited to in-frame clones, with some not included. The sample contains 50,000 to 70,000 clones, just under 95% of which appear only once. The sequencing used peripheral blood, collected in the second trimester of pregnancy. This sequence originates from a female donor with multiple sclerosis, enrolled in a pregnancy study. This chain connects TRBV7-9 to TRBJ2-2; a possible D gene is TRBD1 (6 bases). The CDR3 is CASSPSGGGTGELFF. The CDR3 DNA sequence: TGTGCCAGCAGCCCATCTGGGGGCGGCACCGGGGAGCTGTTTTTT.